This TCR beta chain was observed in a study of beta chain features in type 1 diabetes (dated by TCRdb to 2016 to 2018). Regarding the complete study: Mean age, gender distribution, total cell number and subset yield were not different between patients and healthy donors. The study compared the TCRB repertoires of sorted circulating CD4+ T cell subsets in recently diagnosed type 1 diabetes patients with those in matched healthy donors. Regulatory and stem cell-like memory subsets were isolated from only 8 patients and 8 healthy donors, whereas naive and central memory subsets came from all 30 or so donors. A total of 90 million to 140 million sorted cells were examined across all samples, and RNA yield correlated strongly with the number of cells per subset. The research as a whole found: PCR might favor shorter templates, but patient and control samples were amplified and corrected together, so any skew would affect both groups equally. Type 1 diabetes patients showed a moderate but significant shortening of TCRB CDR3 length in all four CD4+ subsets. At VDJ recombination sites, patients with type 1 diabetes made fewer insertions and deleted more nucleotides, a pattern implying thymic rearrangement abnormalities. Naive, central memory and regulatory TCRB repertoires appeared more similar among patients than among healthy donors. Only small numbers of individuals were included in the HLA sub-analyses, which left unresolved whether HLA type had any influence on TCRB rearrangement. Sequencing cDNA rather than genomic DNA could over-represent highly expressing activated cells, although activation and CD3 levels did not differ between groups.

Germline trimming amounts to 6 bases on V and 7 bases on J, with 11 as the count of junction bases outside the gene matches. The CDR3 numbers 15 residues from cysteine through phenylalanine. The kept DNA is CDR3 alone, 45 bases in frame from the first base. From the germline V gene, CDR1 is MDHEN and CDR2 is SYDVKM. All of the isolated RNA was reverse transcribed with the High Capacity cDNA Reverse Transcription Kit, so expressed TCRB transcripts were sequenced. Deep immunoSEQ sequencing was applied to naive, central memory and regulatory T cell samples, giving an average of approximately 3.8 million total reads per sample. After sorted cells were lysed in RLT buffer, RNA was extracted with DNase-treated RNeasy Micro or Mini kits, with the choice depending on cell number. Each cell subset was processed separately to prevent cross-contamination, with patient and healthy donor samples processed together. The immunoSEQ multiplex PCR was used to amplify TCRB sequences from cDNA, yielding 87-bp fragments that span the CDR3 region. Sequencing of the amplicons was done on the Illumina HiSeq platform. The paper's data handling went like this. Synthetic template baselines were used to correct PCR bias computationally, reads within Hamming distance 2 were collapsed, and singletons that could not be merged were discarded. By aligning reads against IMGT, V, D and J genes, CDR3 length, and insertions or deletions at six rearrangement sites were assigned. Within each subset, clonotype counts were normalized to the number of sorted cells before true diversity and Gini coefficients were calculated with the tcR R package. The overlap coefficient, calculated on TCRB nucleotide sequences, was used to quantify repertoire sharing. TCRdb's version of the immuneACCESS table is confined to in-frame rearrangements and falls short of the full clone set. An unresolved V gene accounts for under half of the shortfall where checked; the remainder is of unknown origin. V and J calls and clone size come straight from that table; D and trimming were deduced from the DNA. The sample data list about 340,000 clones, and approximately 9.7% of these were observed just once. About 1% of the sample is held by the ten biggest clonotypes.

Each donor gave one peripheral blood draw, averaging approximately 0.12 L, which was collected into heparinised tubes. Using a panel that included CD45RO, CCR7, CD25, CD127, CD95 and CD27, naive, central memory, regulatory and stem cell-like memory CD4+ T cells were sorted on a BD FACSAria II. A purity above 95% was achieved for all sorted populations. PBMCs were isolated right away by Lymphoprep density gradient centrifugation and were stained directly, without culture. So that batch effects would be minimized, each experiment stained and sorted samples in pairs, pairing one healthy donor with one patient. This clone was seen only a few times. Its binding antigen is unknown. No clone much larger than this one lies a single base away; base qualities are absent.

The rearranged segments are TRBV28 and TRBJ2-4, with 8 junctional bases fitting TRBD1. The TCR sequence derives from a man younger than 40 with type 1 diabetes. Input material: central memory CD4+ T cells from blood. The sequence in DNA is TGTGCCAGCAGACAACTCAGGGGGCGCGGGAACATTCAGTACTTC. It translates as CASRQLRGRGNIQYF.